Included here is one TCR beta chain sequence, with context. The antigen is not known. The sample belongs to a study of T cell responses to AZD1222 COVID-19 vaccine. The study, taken as a whole, reports: Females outnumbered males among donors, who were mostly white British; clonal diversity was possibly underestimated. After the peak T cell response, and only then, were repertoires sampled.

Profiling relied on immunoSEQ multiplex PCR, and the TCRdb table lists in-frame clones only, not all of them. Of 80,000 to 100,000 clones listed, more than 85% are singletons. The sequencing used peripheral blood, collected on day 0 of AZD1222 vaccination. This clonotype originated in an adult in good health.

For the CDR3, the DNA is TGTGCCAGCTCGACGACAGGGGTATTAGATACGCAGTATTTT. Its translation: CASSTTGVLDTQYF. This chain connects TRBV18 to TRBJ2-3, with 8 bases matching TRBD1. This CDR3 has 14 amino acids. From germline, CDR1 is KGHSH and CDR2 LQKENI. Trimming at V came to 6 bases and at J to 5 bases, leaving 7 bases not matched to a gene.